This entry is about one TCR beta chain. Germline CDR1 MDHEN, CDR2 SYDVKM. There are 13 residues in the CDR3. The data stem from a study of cytomegalovirus exposure and HLA in healthy donors. PCR involved 60 Vbeta and 13 Jbeta primers. Methods used by the authors: Per a later analysis, the number of unique TCR beta chains was some 82 million, of which about 11 million were shared. The data were produced by immunoSEQ multiplex PCR, yet TCRdb's version contains in-frame clones alone and is incomplete. V and J calls and clone size follow that table, whereas D and trimming were derived from the DNA. Of approximately 140,000 clones in the sample, roughly 78% were seen once.

This TCR came from a man aged 25-45 years in good health and CMV-seronegative. What was sequenced was PBMCs. The chain couples TRBV28 to TRBJ2-1, with 9 bases identical to TRBD2. The CDR3 DNA reads as TGTGCATGGCGGGAGGGCCGACGGGGTGAGCAGTTCTTC. This gives the protein CAWREGRRGEQFF.